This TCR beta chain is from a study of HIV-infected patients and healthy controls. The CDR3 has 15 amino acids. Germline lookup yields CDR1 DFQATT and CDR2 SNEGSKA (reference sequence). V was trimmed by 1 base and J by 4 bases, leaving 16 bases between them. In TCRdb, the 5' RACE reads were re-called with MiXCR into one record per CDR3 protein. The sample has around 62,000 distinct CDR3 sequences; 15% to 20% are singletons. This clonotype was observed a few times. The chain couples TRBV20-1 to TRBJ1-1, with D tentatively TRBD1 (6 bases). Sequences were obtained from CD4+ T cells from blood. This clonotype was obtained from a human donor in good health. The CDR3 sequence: CSARGLQEGGTEAFF. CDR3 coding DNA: TGCAGTGCTAGAGGCCTCCAGGAGGGGGGCACTGAAGCTTTCTTT.